The clone carrying this T cell receptor (beta chain) was counted between two and nine times. These data come from a study of post-analysis software for immune sequencing data. Libraries were made from TCR beta cDNA, and they carried unique molecular identifiers. MiXCR, applied by TCRdb to the PCR reads, yields one record per CDR3 protein. The sample carries 350,000 to 500,000 distinct CDR3 sequences, approximately 37% recorded once. Sequenced material: blood. The clonotype originates from a girl under 10 years old with multiple sclerosis.

The CDR3 loop reads CASSQDGTGVYGYTF. The CDR3 region has the DNA TGCGCCAGCAGCCAAGATGGGACAGGGGTGTATGGCTACACCTTC. The chain carries TRBV4-3 and TRBJ1-2, with 10 bases identical to TRBD1. Germline-derived CDR1 and CDR2 are LGHNA and YSLEER. There are 15 residues in the CDR3. J lost 5 bases, V lost 0 bases, and 3 bases had no gene match.